This entry is about one T cell receptor beta chain. No cognate antigen has been identified for it. The record has no base qualities; no much larger clone is one base away. Via the germline V gene, CDR1 is MNHNS and CDR2 SASEGT. From cysteine to phenylalanine, the CDR3 is 11 amino acids long. Only the CDR3 portion is preserved as DNA: 33 bases, with reading frame beginning at the first base. Trimming takes 5 bases from V and 10 bases from J, and the germline ends sit 9 bases apart. This sample's time point label indicates: naive CD8 control sorted from an acute-time-point sample. Enrolled in the Montreal Hepatitis C Cohort (HEPCO) in Canada, the donors were people who inject drugs, and these donors were followed every 3 months. Acute primary HCV infection was defined as a positive HCV RNA or antibody test that came after a negative test within the prior 24 weeks. Antibodies against CD3, CD8 and CD45RO were used for surface staining, and dead cells were excluded with an aqua fixable dye. The cohort included roughly eight spontaneous resolvers, defined as subjects with HCV RNA clearance within 24 weeks. Frozen stocks of peripheral blood mononuclear cells were first thawed, after which negative isolation of CD8+ T cells was carried out using the MACS CD8+ T cell Isolation Kit. A BD FACSAria II cell sorter was used to sort the cells.

Genomic DNA was extracted from FACS-sorted cells, and TCRbeta chains were sequenced through the commercial immunoSEQ service. As for the original processing: ImmunoSEQ Analyzer software v3.0 and R v3.5.1 were the tools used to analyze the repertoire data. Sequences containing stop codons or out-of-frame rearrangements were removed, so only productive rearrangements were analyzed. The sequencing provider supplied the metrics for Simpson diversity, Shannon entropy, CDR3 length and nucleotide addition. Clonotypes were grouped by frequency into dominant, sub-dominant, low or lowest abundance categories, and clonotypes below 0.1% were left out of most analyses. Any CDR3 amino acid clonotype present in at least two subjects at a cumulative frequency of at least 0.5% was labeled public. In its TCRdb copy, this immuneACCESS table keeps in-frame sequences only and misses some clones. Where compared with another copy, unresolved V genes explain less than half of these, and the others have no known cause. For V, J and clone size, that table is used; D and trimming come from the DNA. In all, the sample holds approximately 40,000 clones, and 80% to 90% of those were seen once. Approximately 11% of the sample lies in the top ten.

The sample belongs to a study of CD8 T cells in acute hepatitis C reinfection (dated by TCRdb to about 2021). As for the study more broadly: Both during acute infection and after viral clearance, the study profiled the TCRbeta repertoire of CD8+ T cells that were specific for the HCV NS3-1073 epitope. Paired acute and follow-up samples were contributed by four of the spontaneous resolvers.

Study-wide findings and limitations: Follow-up repertoires were not available for chronically infected subjects, because NS3-1073 specific cells were too rare to be sorted. CDR3 sequences shared with other epitopes were rare, and differing sequencing approaches may have limited exact matching. Thirteen public clonotypes were identified irrespective of outcome, and one of the public clonotypes used V04-02/J02-02. All groups showed preferential use of the TRBV04 and TRBV06 gene families, a pattern that overrepresentation in the naive pool did not explain. Because bulk sequencing covered only the TCRbeta chain, the alphabeta pairing of the public clonotypes could not be determined. Diversity in the NS3-1073 specific repertoires was high, and no significant differences in diversity emerged among acute resolver, follow-up resolver and acute chronic samples.

The sequenced sample was naive CD8+ T cells from PBMCs. Interpreted using the paper, the cell subset or site label stands for: sorted total naive CD45RO-negative CD8+ T cells. This TCR was sampled from a woman aged 18-29 years who spontaneously cleared hepatitis C infection. The sequence links TRBV6-1 to TRBJ2-1; no D gene is confidently identified. The nucleotides are TGTGCCAGCAGTACGGGCTCAGAGCAGTTCTTC. This codes for CASSTGSEQFF.